This TCR beta chain was captured in a study of cytotoxic CD8 clonotypes in ibrutinib-treated CLL. Study-wide context: Partial response occurred in approximately 25 patients and complete response in 2; at median about 70 months, around 14 remained remitted and some 12 progressed.

Repertoires were generated with immunoSEQ multiplex PCR, while TCRdb's copy carries only in-frame clones and drops some. Of over 95,000 clones in the sample, under 70% were seen once. General observations from the study: Baseline values of clonality outstripped age-matched healthy donors and followed circulating CD8+ T-cell counts. The study found public clonotypes uncommon, contracting or stable on treatment.

Germline V CDR1 and CDR2: SNHLY, FYNNEI. Deletions cut 3 bases from V and 5 bases from J, with 4 bases between. The CDR3 extends over 11 amino acids. Concerning this clone: The antigen remains undetermined.

The V and J genes are TRBV2 and TRBJ2-5; D not resolved. Sample: PBMCs, taken after 24 months of ibrutinib treatment. This clonotype originated in a human donor with chronic lymphocytic leukemia. The CDR3 sequence is CASSEFETQYF. CDR3 DNA: TGTGCCAGCAGTGAGTTCGAGACCCAGTACTTC. The full variable domain, completed using reference TRBV2 and TRBJ2-5, is EPEVTQTPSHQVTQMGQEVILRCVPISNHLYFYWYRQILGQKVEFLVSFYNNEISEKSEIFDDQFSVERPDGSNFTLKIRSTKLEDSAMYFCASSEFETQYFGPGTRLLVL.